A selection of T cell receptor beta chains follows, all from one sample in a study of blood T cells in healthy people across ages. TCRdb reanalysed the 5' RACE reads using MiXCR and keeps one entry per CDR3 protein. The table includes about 620,000 distinct CDR3 sequences, under 65% detected once. Sequencing input: blood. These receptors all stem from a woman of 80 years or more in good health. CDR3s include the opening cysteine and the closing phenylalanine or tryptophan. D genes are given only for firm matches. A clone size is listed for some rows: how often the clone was seen (once, few, many), or a class if it is expanded.

D,J,size,V,DNA,CDR3
TRBD2,TRBJ2-2,.,TRBV7-8,TGTGCCAGCAGCCCAACCCCCCTAGCGGGAGTGGCTTCCGGGGAGCTGTTTTTT,CASSPTPLAGVASGELFF
.,TRBJ2-2,.,TRBV20-1,TGCAGTGCAAGGGACCTCAACACCGGGGAGCTGTTTTTT,CSARDLNTGELFF
TRBD2,TRBJ2-5,.,TRBV30,TGTGCCTGGAGTCTCGCGGGAGGGTCGGAGACCCAGTACTTC,CAWSLAGGSETQYF
.,TRBJ1-2,.,TRBV4-1,TGCGCCAGCAGCCAAGTTCAAGGACAGCAGAACTATGGCTACACCTTC,CASSQVQGQQNYGYTF
.,TRBJ1-1,few,TRBV20-1,TGCAGTGCTAGGGGGCCTTTGAACACTGAAGCTTTCTTT,CSARGPLNTEAFF
.,TRBJ2-4,.,TRBV14,TGTGCCAGCAGCCGAACAGGGTGGGGCATTCAGTACTTC,CASSRTGWGIQYF
TRBD2,TRBJ2-3,many,TRBV29-1,TGCAGCGTTGAATATTTGGGACTACGCACAGATACGCAGTATTTT,CSVEYLGLRTDTQYF
TRBD1,TRBJ1-2,.,TRBV29-1,TGCAGCGTTGAGCCTACTGCCGGGACAGGGGGCCACACCTTC,CSVEPTAGTGGHTF
TRBD2,TRBJ2-1,many,TRBV27,TGTGCCAGCACGGGACTAGCGATTGGGGAGCAGTTCTTC,CASTGLAIGEQFF
.,TRBJ2-3,.,TRBV12-3/TRBV12-4,TGTGCCAGCAGTATATCCAGAGGTAGCACAGATACGCAGTATTTT,CASSISRGSTDTQYF
.,TRBJ1-2,few,TRBV16,TGTGCCAGCAGTCCGCAGGGGTTGTATGGCTACACCTTC,CASSPQGLYGYTF
.,TRBJ2-5,.,TRBV2,TGTGCCAGCAGTGCTCTGGGGGACCGGGAGACCCAGTACTTC,CASSALGDRETQYF
.,TRBJ1-4,.,TRBV5-1,TGCGCCAGCAGTTCCGGACAGACTAATGAAAAACTGTTTTTT,CASSSGQTNEKLFF
.,TRBJ1-2,many,TRBV20-1,TGCAGTGCTAGAGGGACCTCGCCTGGCTACACCTTC,CSARGTSPGYTF
.,TRBJ1-3,.,TRBV5-6,TGTGCCAGCAGCTCTTCGACAGTCAACACCATATATTTT,CASSSSTVNTIYF
TRBD1,TRBJ2-3,few,TRBV2,TGTGCCAGCAGGGGACAGGCTGCAGATACGCAGTATTTT,CASRGQAADTQYF
.,TRBJ1-1,few,TRBV15,TGTGCCACCAGCAGAGACCGAATTACGTTAGAAGCTTTCTTT,CATSRDRITLEAFF
.,TRBJ2-7,few,TRBV20-1,TGCAGTGCTCTCGGGGACACGTCCTACGAGCAGTACTTC,CSALGDTSYEQYF
.,TRBJ1-1,.,TRBV7-9,TGTGCCAGCAGTCAAACGGCTGGCACTGAAGCTTTCTTT,CASSQTAGTEAFF
TRBD2,TRBJ2-1,many,TRBV19,TGTGCCAGTAGTAGTACTAGCGCCAATGAGCAGTTCTTC,CASSSTSANEQFF
.,TRBJ2-1,once,TRBV7-2,TGTGCCTCGGCGGTCAGCATCAATGAGCAGTTCTTC,CASAVSINEQFF
.,TRBJ2-5,.,TRBV15,TGTGCCACCAGCAGAGATCAAACAGGGAGAGAGACCCGGTACTTC,CATSRDQTGRETRYF
TRBD1,TRBJ2-7,many,TRBV12-3/TRBV12-4,TGTGCCAGCAGTTCCACAGGGGGCTCCTACGAGCAGTACTTC,CASSSTGGSYEQYF
.,TRBJ2-4,.,TRBV28,TGTGCCAGCAGTTTATGGGGCAAGGCCAAAAACATTCAGTACTTC,CASSLWGKAKNIQYF
.,TRBJ2-3,.,TRBV12-3/TRBV12-4,TGTGCCAGCAGCACAGATACGCGGTATTTT,CASSTDTRYF
TRBD2,TRBJ2-3,.,TRBV7-3,TGTGCCAGCAGTCCTAAGCGGGGGGACACAGATACGCAGTATTTT,CASSPKRGDTDTQYF
.,TRBJ1-2,.,TRBV20-1,TGCAGTGCTAGATTAACGGGGGGAGGGAATGGCTACACCTTC,CSARLTGGGNGYTF
TRBD1,TRBJ2-7,many,TRBV10-3,TGTGCCATCAGTGCCTCCGGGACAGGGGTTGGAGAGCAGTACTTC,CAISASGTGVGEQYF
.,TRBJ1-1,few,TRBV5-1,TGCGCCAGCAGCTTGGCCGAGTCCACTGAAGCTTTCTTT,CASSLAESTEAFF
TRBD2,TRBJ2-1,.,TRBV3-1,TGTGCCAGCAGCCAAGGCCGGGGGGAAGGGCAGTTCTTC,CASSQGRGEGQFF
.,TRBJ2-3,.,TRBV4-2,TGTGCCAGCAGCCAAGATCTAACCGAGGGGCAGTATTTT,CASSQDLTEGQYF
.,TRBJ1-5,many,TRBV29-1,TGCAGCGTAAAAACCCCGGGACCCCACAATCAGCCCCAGCATTTT,CSVKTPGPHNQPQHF
.,TRBJ2-3,many,TRBV4-2,TGTGCCAGCAGCCAAGCGGGGGCCACAGATACGCAGTATTTT,CASSQAGATDTQYF
.,TRBJ2-7,few,TRBV5-1,TGCGCCAGCAGCTTAGGCGGCAGCAGTTCTATCTACGAGCAGTACTTC,CASSLGGSSSIYEQYF
.,TRBJ2-1,many,TRBV10-3,TGTGCCATCAGTGAGGATCCCTTATCCGCGGAGCAGTTCTTC,CAISEDPLSAEQFF
.,TRBJ2-7,.,TRBV7-2,TGTGCCAGCACCCCTGGGCGGGTGTACAATGAGCAGTACTTC,CASTPGRVYNEQYF
TRBD2,TRBJ2-7,once,TRBV29-1,TGCAGCGTCCTCATGTCCCCTAGCGGGAGCATCGACGAGCAGTACTTC,CSVLMSPSGSIDEQYF
.,TRBJ1-2,.,TRBV12-3/TRBV12-4,TGTGCCAGCAGTCCCCGGCAGGACCGAAGGGGCTACACCTTC,CASSPRQDRRGYTF
.,TRBJ2-1,many,TRBV7-3,TGTGCGAGCAGCCTACTCGGGCAGGGCGTTGGGGCCTACAATGAGCAGTTCTTC,CASSLLGQGVGAYNEQFF
TRBD1,TRBJ2-5,few,TRBV24-1,TGTGCCACCAGTGATCCGACAGGGGGCGGGGAGACCCAGTACTTC,CATSDPTGGGETQYF
.,TRBJ2-1,few,TRBV24-1,TGTGCCACCAGTGATTTCCCAGGGGTGAATGAGCAGTTCTTC,CATSDFPGVNEQFF
TRBD2,TRBJ2-7,many,TRBV29-1,TGCAGCGTTGAAGGCATACTAGCGGGGCTCTCCTACGAGCAGTACTTC,CSVEGILAGLSYEQYF
TRBD2,TRBJ2-1,.,TRBV7-3,TGTGCCAGCAGCTTAGGCCTAGCGGGAGGGCCGGTCTACAATGAGCAGTTCTTC,CASSLGLAGGPVYNEQFF
TRBD2,TRBJ2-5,.,TRBV6-5,TGTGCCAGCAGTTATACAAGTAGCGGGGGAGACAATGAGCAGTACTTC,CASSYTSSGGDNEQYF
.,TRBJ2-7,many,TRBV20-1,TGCAGTGCTAGAGAGGGTGCAGTCCTCTACGAGCAGTACTTC,CSAREGAVLYEQYF
TRBD2,TRBJ2-7,once,TRBV5-1,TGCGCCAGCAGCTCGGGGGATACTCAGCGGGGGAGTTACGAGCAGTACTTC,CASSSGDTQRGSYEQYF
.,TRBJ2-5,many,TRBV7-2,TGTGCCAGCAGCTTAGTCCCCAACGGGCAAGAGACCCAGTACTTC,CASSLVPNGQETQYF
.,TRBJ2-3,.,TRBV10-1,TGCGCCAGCAGTGCTACGGGCCCCACAGATACGCAGTATTTT,CASSATGPTDTQYF